These T cell receptor beta chains were read from a single sample in a study of OX40 agonist ivuxolimab in advanced cancers. Generated by immunoSEQ multiplex PCR, the TCRdb table keeps only in-frame clones and is missing some. In the table there are tens of thousands of clones, more than 80% of which are singletons. Sample: CD4+ or CD8+ T cells sorted from blood, taken in a trial of the OX40 agonist ivuxolimab. These receptors came from an adult with an advanced solid tumor such as melanoma, head and neck, liver or kidney cancer. CDR3s include the opening cysteine and the closing phenylalanine or tryptophan. The D gene is left open where the match is weak. Size tells how often a clone was seen (once, few, many) or the class of an expanded clone, and some rows leave it out.

-	-	TRBJ2-1	TRBV7-7	TGTGCTAGCAGCTTAGCCTTAAGCAATGAGCAGTTCTTC	CASSLALSNEQFF
-	TRBD1	TRBJ2-7	TRBV4-3	TGCGCCAGCAGCCAAGGGGGGACAGGACTCTACGAGCAGTACTTC	CASSQGGTGLYEQYF
-	-	TRBJ2-7	TRBV7-9	TGTGCCAGCAGCTTAGTCGGGGCATCCTACGAGCAGTACTTC	CASSLVGASYEQYF
-	TRBD2	TRBJ2-7	TRBV7-8	TGTGCCAGCAGCGCCAAGGGGCGGGGGGCCGGCCGGGGCTACGAGCAGTACTTC	CASSAKGRGAGRGYEQYF
-	-	TRBJ2-2	TRBV9	TGTGCCAGCACTCTTAAGAACACCGGGGAGCTGTTTTTT	CASTLKNTGELFF
-	-	TRBJ2-5	TRBV6-1	TGTGCCAGCAGTGCCAGGGTCTCCATTGAGACCCAGTACTTC	CASSARVSIETQYF
-	TRBD2	TRBJ2-3	TRBV9	TGTGCCTCCCGCACCGGTAGCGGGGGTAGCACAGATACGCAGTATTTT	CASRTGSGGSTDTQYF
-	-	TRBJ2-6	TRBV5-4	TGTGCCAGCAGCTTGGTCCCCGGGGCCAACGTCCTGACTTTC	CASSLVPGANVLTF
-	-	TRBJ2-3	TRBV9	TGTGCCAGCAGCGTAGAGGCAGATACGCAGTATTTT	CASSVEADTQYF
-	-	TRBJ1-5	TRBV19	TGTGCCAGTGGTGATCTTTATAGCAATCAGCCCCAGCATTTT	CASGDLYSNQPQHF
-	-	TRBJ2-7	TRBV27	TGTGCCAGCAGTTTGGGGTACGACGAGCAGTACTTC	CASSLGYDEQYF
-	-	TRBJ2-5	TRBV28	TGTGCCAGCAGCCTCGGTCGCACCGAAGAGACCCAGTACTTC	CASSLGRTEETQYF
once	-	TRBJ1-2	TRBV9	TGTGCCAGCAGCGTCGCCGGGACATACCTAACAGCTAACTATGGCTACACCTTC	CASSVAGTYLTANYGYTF
-	-	TRBJ2-3	TRBV7-9	TGTGCCAGCAGCTTCGTGCCGGGGGGCTATAGCACAGATACGCAGTATTTT	CASSFVPGGYSTDTQYF
-	-	TRBJ2-2	TRBV27	TGTGCCAGCAGTTTATATCTGAACACCGGGGAGCTGTTTTTT	CASSLYLNTGELFF
medium-sized	-	TRBJ1-1	TRBV19	TGTGCCAGTAGTATAGGGAGCGGTGAAGCTTTCTTT	CASSIGSGEAFF
-	-	TRBJ2-5	TRBV2	TGTGCCAGCCCAGACCCCCAGACCCAGTACTTC	CASPDPQTQYF
-	-	TRBJ2-7	TRBV2	TGTGCCAGCACCTACGGAGAGGGCAAGCAGTACTTC	CASTYGEGKQYF
-	-	TRBJ1-2	TRBV6-5	TGTGCCAGCAGTTCTCAGGGTAGGAACTATGGCTACACCTTC	CASSSQGRNYGYTF
-	-	TRBJ2-2	TRBV7-8	TGTGCCAGCAGCCCCCCGGGACACGCGAACACCGGGGAGCTGTTTTTT	CASSPPGHANTGELFF
-	TRBD1	TRBJ1-5	TRBV27	TGTGCCAGCGGACAGGGGGCCGGGTACAATCAGCCCCAGCATTTT	CASGQGAGYNQPQHF
-	-	TRBJ2-5	TRBV12-5	TGTGCTAGTGGTTGGGCGGGGCAGGCGGAGACCCAGTACTTC	CASGWAGQAETQYF
few	-	TRBJ1-5	TRBV6-5	TGTGCCAGCAGTTCCGTCCGGGATCAGCCCCAGCATTTT	CASSSVRDQPQHF
medium-sized	TRBD1	TRBJ1-2	TRBV7-9	TGTGCCAGCAGGGATAGCAGGGGGCTTAAAGGCTACACCTTC	CASRDSRGLKGYTF
-	TRBD2	TRBJ2-2	TRBV4-3	TGCGCCAGCAGCCAACATAGCGGGGTGAACACCGGGGAGCTGTTTTTT	CASSQHSGVNTGELFF
-	-	TRBJ1-2	TRBV9	TGTGCCAGCGGGGGGTCGGGCTACACCTTC	CASGGSGYTF
-	TRBD1	TRBJ1-5	TRBV7-9	TGTGCCAGCAGCTCTACTGGGACAGACAATCAGCCCCAGCATTTT	CASSSTGTDNQPQHF
-	-	TRBJ2-5	TRBV14	TGTGCCAGCAGCCAAGAGTTCGCGGGGCCGAGGGAGACCCAGTACTTC	CASSQEFAGPRETQYF
-	-	TRBJ1-3	TRBV9	TGTGCCAGCAGCGTAGACGGTTCCTCTGGAAACACCATATATTTT	CASSVDGSSGNTIYF
few	TRBD1	TRBJ1-2	TRBV4-1	TGCGCCAGCAGCCGTAGACAGGGCTTCTATGGCTACACCTTC	CASSRRQGFYGYTF
-	TRBD1	TRBJ1-2	TRBV6-5	TGTGCCAGCAGTTTCATGCCGGGACAGGGGGTGTATGGCTACACCTTC	CASSFMPGQGVYGYTF
-	-	TRBJ1-6	TRBV2	TGTGCCAGCAGTGTGGGAGAGAGGCCTATAATGAGGTTTTCACCCCTCCACTTT	CASSVGERPIMRFSPLHF
-	-	TRBJ1-4	TRBV9	TGTGCCAGCAGCGTAGGGGCAGCGAATGAAAAACTGTTTTTT	CASSVGAANEKLFF
few	-	TRBJ2-2	TRBV9	TGTGCCAGCAGCGAGTGGGGGACCCACACCGGGGAGCTGTTTTTT	CASSEWGTHTGELFF
-	TRBD1	TRBJ1-6	TRBV4-3	TGCGCCAGCAGCCAAGTCAGTCAGGGGGCGCGTTCACCCCTCCACTTT	CASSQVSQGARSPLHF
-	-	TRBJ2-7	TRBV10-2	TGCGCCAGCAGTGTACTCGGGATCGCCGACGAGCAGTACTTC	CASSVLGIADEQYF